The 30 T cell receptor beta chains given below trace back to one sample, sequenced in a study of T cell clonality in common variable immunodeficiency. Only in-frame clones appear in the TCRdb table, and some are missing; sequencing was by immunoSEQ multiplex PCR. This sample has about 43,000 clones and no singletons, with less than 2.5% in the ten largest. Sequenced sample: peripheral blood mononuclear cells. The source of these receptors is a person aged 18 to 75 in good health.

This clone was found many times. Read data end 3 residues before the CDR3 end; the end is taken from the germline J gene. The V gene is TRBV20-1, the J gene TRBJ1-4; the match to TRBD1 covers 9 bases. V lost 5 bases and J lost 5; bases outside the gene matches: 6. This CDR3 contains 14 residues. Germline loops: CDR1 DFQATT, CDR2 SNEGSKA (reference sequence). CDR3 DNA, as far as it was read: TGCAGTGCTGCCCTGGACAGGGGCAATGAAAAA. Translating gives CSAALDRGNEK. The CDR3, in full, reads CSAALDRGNEKLFF.

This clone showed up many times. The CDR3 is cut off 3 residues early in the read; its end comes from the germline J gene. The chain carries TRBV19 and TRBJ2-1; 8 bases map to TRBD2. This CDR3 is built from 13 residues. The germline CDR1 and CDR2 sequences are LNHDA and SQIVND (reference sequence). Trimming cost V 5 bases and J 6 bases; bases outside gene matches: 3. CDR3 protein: CASSSGTSNEQFF. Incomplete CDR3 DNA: TGTGCCAGTAGTTCCGGGACTAGCAATGAG.

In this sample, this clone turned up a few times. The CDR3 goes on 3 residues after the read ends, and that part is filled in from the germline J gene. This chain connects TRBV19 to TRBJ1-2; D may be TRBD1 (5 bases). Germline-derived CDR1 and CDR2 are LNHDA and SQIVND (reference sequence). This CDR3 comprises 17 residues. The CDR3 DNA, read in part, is TGTGCCAGTAGTAGAAGTAGCGGGGCGAGCTCCTACAATGAC. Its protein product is CASSRSSGASSYND. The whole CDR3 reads CASSRSSGASSYNDYTF.

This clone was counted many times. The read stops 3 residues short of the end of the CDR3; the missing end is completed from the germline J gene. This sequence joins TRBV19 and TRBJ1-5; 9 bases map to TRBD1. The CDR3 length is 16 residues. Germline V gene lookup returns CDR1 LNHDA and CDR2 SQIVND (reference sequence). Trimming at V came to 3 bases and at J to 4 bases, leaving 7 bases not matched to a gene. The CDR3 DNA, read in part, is TGTGCCAGTAGTATTTCGTTGACAGGGGGAAATCAGCCC. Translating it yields CASSISLTGGNQP. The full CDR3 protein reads CASSISLTGGNQPQHF.

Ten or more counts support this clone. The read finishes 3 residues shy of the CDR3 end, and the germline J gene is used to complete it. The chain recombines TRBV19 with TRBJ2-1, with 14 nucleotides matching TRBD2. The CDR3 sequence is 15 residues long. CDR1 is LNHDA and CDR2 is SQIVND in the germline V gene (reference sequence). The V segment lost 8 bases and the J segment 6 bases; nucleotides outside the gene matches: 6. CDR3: CASGGGLAGVNEQFF. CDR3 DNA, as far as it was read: TGTGCCAGTGGTGGGGGACTAGCGGGGGTCAATGAG.

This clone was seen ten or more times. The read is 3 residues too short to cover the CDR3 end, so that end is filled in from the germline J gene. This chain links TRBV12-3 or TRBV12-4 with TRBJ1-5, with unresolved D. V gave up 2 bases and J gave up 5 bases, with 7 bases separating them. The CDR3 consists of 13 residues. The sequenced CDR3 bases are TGTGCCAGCAGTTTAAACAGCCATCAGCCC. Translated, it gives CASSLNSHQP. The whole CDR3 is CASSLNSHQPQHF.

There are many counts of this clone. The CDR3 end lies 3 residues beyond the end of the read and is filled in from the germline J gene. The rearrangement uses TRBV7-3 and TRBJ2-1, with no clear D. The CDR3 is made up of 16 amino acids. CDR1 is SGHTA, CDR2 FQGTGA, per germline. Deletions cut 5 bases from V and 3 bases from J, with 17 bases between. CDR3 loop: CASSPSLLQFYNEQFF. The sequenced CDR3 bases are TGTGCCAGCAGCCCCTCCCTTCTGCAGTTCTACAATGAG.

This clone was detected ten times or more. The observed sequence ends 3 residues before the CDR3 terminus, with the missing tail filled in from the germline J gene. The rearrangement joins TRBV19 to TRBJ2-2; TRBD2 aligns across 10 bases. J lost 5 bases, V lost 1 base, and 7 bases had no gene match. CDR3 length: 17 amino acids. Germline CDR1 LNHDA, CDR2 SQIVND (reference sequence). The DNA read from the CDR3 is TGTGCCAGTAGTATAGGAAGCGGGGGGGCTTTTACCGGGGAG. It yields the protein CASSIGSGGAFTGE. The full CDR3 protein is CASSIGSGGAFTGELFF.

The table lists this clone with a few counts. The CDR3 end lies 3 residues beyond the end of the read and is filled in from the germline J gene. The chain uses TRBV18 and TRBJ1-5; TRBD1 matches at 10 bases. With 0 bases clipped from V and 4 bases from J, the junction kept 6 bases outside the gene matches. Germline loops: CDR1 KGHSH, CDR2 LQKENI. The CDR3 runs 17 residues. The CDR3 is CASSPPAGTGVNQPQHF. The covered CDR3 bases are TGTGCCAGCTCACCACCCGCCGGGACAGGGGTGAATCAGCCC. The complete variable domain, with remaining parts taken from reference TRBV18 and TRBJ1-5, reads NAGVMQNPRHLVRRRGQEARLRCSPMKGHSHVYWYRQLPEEGLKFMVYLQKENIIDESGMPKERFSAEFPKEGPSILRIQQVVRGDSAAYFCASSPPAGTGVNQPQHFGDGTRLSIL.

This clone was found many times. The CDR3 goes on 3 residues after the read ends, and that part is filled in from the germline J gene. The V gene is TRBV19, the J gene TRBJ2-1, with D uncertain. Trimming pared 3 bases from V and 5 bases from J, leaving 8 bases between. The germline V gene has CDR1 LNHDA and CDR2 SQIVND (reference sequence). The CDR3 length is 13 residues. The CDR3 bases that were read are TGTGCCAGTAGTATCGCCCAGAACAATGAG. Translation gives CASSIAQNNE. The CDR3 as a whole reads CASSIAQNNEQFF.

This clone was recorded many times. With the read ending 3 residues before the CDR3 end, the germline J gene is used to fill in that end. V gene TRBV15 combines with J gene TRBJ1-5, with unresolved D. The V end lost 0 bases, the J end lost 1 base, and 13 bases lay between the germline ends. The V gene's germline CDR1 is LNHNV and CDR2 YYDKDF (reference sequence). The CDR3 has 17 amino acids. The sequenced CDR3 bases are TGTGCCACCAGCAGAGATTCACGACCCGGGAGCAATCAGCCC. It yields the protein CATSRDSRPGSNQP. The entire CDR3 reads CATSRDSRPGSNQPQHF. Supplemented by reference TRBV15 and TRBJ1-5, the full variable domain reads DAMVIQNPRYQVTQFGKPVTLSCSQTLNHNVMYWYQQKSSQAPKLLFHYYDKDFNNEADTPDNFQSRRPNTSFCFLDIRSPGLGDTAMYLCATSRDSRPGSNQPQHFGDGTRLSIL.

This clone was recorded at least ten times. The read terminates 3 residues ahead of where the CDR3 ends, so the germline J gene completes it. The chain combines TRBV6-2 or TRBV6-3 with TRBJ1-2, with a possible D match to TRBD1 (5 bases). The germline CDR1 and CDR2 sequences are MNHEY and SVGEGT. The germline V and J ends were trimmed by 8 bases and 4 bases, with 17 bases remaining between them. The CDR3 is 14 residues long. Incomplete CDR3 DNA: TGTGCCAGCCTTGGGGCAGGGAATCCCTATGGC. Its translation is CASLGAGNPYG. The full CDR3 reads CASLGAGNPYGYTF.

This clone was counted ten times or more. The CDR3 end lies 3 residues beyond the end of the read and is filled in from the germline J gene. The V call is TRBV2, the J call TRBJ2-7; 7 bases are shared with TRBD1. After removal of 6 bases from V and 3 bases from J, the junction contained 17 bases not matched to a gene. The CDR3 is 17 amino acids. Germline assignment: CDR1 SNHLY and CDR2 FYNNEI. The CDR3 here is CASSRLQGNHRDYEQYF. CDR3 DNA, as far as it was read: TGTGCCAGCAGCCGCTTACAGGGGAACCACAGAGACTACGAG.

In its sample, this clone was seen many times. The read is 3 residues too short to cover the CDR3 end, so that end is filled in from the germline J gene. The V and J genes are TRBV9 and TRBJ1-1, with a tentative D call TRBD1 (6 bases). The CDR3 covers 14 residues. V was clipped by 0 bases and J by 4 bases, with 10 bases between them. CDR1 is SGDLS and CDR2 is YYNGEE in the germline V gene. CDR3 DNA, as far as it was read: TGTGCCAGCAGCGTAGTTAGGGGGGGCACTGAA. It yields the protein CASSVVRGGTE. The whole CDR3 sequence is CASSVVRGGTEAFF. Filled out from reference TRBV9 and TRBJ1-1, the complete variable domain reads DSGVTQTPKHLITATGQRVTLRCSPRSGDLSVYWYQQSLDQGLQFLIQYYNGEERAKGNILERFSAQQFPDLHSELNLSSLELGDSALYFCASSVVRGGTEAFFGQGTRLTVV.

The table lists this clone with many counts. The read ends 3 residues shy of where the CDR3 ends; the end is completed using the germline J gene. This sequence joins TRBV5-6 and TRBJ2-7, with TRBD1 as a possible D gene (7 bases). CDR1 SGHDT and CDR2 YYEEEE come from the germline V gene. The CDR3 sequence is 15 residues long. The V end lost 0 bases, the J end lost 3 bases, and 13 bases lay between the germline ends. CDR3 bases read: TGTGCCAGCAGCTTGGACGCGGGACAGCACTACGAG. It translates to CASSLDAGQHYE. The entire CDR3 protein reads CASSLDAGQHYEQYF.

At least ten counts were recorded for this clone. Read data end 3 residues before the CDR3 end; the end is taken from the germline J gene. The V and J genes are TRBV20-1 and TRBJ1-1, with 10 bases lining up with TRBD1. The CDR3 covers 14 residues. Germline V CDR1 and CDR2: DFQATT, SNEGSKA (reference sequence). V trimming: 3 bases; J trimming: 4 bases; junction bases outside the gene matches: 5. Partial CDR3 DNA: TGCAGTGCTAGGGCCGACAGGGGGCTCACTGAA. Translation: CSARADRGLTE. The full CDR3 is CSARADRGLTEAFF.

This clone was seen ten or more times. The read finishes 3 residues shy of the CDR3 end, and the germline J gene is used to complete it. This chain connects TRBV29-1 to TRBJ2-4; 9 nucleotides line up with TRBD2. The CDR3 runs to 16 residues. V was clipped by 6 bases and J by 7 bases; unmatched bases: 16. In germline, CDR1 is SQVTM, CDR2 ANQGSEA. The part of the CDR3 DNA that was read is TGCAGCGTCGTGAGCGGGGGGTCTGGGTCTCTGAACATT. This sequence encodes CSVVSGGSGSLNI. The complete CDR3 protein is CSVVSGGSGSLNIQYF. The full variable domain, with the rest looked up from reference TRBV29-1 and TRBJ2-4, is SAVISQKPSRDICQRGTSLTIQCQVDSQVTMMFWYRQQPGQSLTLIATANQGSEATYESGFVIDKFPISRPNLTFSTLTVSNMSPEDSSIYLCSVVSGGSGSLNIQYFGAGTRLSVL.

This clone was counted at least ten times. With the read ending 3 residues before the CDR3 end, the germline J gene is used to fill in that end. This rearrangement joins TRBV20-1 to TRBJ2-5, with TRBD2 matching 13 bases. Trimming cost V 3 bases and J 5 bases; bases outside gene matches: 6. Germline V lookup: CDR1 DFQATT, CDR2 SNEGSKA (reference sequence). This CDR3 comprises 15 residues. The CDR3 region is CSARGTSGMGETQYF. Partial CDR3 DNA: TGCAGTGCTAGGGGGACTAGCGGGATGGGGGAGACC.

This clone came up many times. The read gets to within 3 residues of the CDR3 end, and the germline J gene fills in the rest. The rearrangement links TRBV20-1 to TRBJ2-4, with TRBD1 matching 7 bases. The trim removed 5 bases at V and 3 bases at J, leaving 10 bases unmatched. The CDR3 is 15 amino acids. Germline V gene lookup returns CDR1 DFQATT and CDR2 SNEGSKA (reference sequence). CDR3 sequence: CSAGLDRAVKNIQYF. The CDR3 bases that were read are TGCAGTGCTGGCCTAGACAGGGCGGTCAAAAACATT.

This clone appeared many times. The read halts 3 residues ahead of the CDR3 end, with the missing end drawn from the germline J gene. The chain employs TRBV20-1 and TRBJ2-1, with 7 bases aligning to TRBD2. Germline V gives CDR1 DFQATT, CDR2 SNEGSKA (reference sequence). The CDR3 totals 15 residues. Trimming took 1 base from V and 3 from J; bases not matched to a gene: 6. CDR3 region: CSARAGLADYNEQFF. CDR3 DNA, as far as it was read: TGCAGTGCTAGAGCGGGGCTAGCGGACTACAATGAG.

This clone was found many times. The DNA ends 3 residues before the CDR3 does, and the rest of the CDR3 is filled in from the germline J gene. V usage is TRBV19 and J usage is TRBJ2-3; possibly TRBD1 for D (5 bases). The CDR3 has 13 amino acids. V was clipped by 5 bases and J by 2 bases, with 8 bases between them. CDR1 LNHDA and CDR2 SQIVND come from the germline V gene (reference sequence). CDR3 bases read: TGTGCCAGTAGTTTGACAGCCACAGATACG. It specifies CASSLTATDT. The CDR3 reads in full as CASSLTATDTQYF.

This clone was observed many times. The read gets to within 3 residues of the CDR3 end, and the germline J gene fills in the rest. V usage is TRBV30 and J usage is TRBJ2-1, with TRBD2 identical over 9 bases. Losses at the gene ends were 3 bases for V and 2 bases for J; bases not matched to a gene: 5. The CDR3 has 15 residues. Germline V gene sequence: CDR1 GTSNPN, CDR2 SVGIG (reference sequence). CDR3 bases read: TGTGCCTGGAGGAGCGGGAGGCCACCCTACAATGAG. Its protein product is CAWRSGRPPYNE. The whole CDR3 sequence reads CAWRSGRPPYNEQFF.

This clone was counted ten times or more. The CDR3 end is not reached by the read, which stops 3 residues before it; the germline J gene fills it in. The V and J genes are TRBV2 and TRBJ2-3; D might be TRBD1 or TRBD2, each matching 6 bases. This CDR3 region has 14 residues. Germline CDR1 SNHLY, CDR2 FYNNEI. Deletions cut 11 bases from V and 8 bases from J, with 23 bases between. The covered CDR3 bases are TGTGCCGGAGCTTTGGGAGGAGCACAGGGTACG. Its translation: CAGALGGAQGT. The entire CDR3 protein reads CAGALGGAQGTQYF.

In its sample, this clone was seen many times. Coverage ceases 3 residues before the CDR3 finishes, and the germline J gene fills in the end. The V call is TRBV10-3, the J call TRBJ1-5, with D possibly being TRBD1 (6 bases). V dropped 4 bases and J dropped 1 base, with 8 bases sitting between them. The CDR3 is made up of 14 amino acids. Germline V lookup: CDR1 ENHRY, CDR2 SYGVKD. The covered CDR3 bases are TGTGCCATCAGTGGAGGGGGAAGCAATCAGCCC. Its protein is CAISGGGSNQP. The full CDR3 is CAISGGGSNQPQHF.

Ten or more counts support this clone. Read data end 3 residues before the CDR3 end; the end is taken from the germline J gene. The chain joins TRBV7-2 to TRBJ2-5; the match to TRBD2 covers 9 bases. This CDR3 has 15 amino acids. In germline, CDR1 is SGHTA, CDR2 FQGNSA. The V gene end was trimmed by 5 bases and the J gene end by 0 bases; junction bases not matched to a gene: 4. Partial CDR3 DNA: TGTGCCAGCAGCGCTAGCGGGGTAAACCAAGAGACC. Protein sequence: CASSASGVNQET. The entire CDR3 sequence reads CASSASGVNQETQYF.

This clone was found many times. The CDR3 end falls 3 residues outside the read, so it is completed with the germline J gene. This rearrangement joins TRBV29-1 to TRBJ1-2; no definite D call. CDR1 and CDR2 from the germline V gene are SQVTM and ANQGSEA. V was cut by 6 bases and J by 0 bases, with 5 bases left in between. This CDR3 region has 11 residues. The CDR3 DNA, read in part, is TGCAGCGTCAGGACTAACTATGGC. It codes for CSVRTNYG. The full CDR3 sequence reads CSVRTNYGYTF.

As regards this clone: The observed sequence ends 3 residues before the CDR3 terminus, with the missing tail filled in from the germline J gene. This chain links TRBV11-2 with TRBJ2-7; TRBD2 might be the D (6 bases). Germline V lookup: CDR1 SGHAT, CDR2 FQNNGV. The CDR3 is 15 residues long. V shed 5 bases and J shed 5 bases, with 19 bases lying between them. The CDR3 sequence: CASSARDSRWDEQYF. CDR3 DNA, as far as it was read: TGTGCCAGCAGCGCCCGGGACTCACGGTGGGACGAG.

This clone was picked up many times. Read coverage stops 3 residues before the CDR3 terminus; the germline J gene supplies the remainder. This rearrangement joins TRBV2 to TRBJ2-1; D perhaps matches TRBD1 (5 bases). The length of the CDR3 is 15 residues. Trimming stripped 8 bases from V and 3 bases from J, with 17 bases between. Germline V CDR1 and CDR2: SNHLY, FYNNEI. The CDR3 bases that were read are TGTGCCAGCCGACTTTGGACACAGGTCTACAATGAG. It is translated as CASRLWTQVYNE. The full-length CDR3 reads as CASRLWTQVYNEQFF. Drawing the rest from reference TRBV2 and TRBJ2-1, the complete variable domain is EPEVTQTPSHQVTQMGQEVILRCVPISNHLYFYWYRQILGQKVEFLVSFYNNEISEKSEIFDDQFSVERPDGSNFTLKIRSTKLEDSAMYFCASRLWTQVYNEQFFGPGTRLTVL.

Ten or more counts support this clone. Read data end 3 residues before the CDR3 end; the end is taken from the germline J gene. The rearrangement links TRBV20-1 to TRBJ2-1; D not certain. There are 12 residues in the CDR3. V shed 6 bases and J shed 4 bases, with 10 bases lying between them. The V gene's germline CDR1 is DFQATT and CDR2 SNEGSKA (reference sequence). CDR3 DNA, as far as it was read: TGCAGTGCCCCCACAACGTACAATGAG. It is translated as CSAPTTYNE. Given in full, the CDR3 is CSAPTTYNEQFF.

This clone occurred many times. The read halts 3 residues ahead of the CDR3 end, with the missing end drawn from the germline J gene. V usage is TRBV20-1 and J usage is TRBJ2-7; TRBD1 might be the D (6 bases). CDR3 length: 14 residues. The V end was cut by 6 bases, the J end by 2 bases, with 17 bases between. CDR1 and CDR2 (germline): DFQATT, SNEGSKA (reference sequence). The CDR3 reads CSAQDGTPTYEQYF. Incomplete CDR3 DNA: TGCAGTGCCCAAGACGGGACACCAACCTACGAG.